The source of this T cell receptor beta chain is a study of shared clonotypes between healthy human individuals. In the study overall: In total, the donors were a couple of women and a few men aged 18 to 49. The study's findings and limits: Unshared clonotypes carried lower generation probabilities than those common to all four donors.

On this clone itself: Its specificity is unknown.

Donors, healthy HIV-negative adults, lacked recent acute infections or vaccinations. Sequencing was performed with immunoSEQ multiplex PCR; in TCRdb, only in-frame clones are kept and a portion is missing. The repertoire holds 1,500,000 or so clones, with roughly 95% as singletons. The CDR3 extends over 13 amino acids. V lost 5 bases, J lost 3 bases, and 10 bases lay in between. The germline CDR1 and CDR2 sequences are MDHEN and SYDVKM. Sample: naive CD4+ T cells sorted from blood. Specified subset: CD45RA+ positively selected. The chain joins TRBV28 to TRBJ1-2; perhaps TRBD1 as D (5 bases). The receptor's source is a man aged 30-40 years in good health. The CDR3 spells CASSHRQHYGYTF. For the CDR3, the DNA is TGTGCCAGCAGTCATAGACAGCACTATGGCTACACCTTC.